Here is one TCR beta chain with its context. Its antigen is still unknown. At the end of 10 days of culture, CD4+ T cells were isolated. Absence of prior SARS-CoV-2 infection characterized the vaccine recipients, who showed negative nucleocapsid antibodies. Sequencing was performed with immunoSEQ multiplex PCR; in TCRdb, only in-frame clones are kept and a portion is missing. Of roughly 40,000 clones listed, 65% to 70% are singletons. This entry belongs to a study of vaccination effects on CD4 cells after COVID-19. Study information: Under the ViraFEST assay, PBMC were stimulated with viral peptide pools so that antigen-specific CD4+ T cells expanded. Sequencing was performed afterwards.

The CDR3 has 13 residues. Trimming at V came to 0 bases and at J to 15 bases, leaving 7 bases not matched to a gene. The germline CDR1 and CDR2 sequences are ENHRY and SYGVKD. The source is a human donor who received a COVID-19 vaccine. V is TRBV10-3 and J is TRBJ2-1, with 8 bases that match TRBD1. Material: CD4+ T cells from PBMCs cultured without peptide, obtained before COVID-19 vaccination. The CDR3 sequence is CAISESSGTGLFF. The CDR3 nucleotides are TGTGCCATCAGTGAGTCCTCCGGGACAGGTCTGTTCTTC.